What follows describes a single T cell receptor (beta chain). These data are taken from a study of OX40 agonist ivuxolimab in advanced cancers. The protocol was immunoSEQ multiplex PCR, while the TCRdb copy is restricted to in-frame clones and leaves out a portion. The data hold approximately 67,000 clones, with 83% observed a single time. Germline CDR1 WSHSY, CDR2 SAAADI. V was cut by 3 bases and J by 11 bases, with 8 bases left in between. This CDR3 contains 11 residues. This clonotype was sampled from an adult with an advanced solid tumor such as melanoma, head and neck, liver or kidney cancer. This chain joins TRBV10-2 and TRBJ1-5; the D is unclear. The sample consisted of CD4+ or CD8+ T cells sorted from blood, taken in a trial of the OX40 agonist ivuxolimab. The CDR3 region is CASSDSKTQHF. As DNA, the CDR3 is TGCGCCAGCAGTGATTCCAAGACCCAGCATTTT.